This T cell receptor beta chain was retrieved from a study of radiotherapy plus CTLA-4 blockade in lung cancer. Looking at the study overall: Disease control was seen in about 30% of patients, objective responses in 15% to 20%. Study findings and constraints: Expansion in blood of tumor-derived TCR clones was seen after radiotherapy plus ipilimumab. Reported findings show early blood T cell clone dynamics, with interferon-beta, best predicted response.

CDR3 length: 13 residues. V lost 4 bases to trimming and J lost 3 bases, with 9 bases between them. Germline V gene data show CDR1 as SNHLY and CDR2 as FYNNEI. This table comes from immunoSEQ multiplex PCR, and its TCRdb copy is limited to in-frame clones, with some not included. Here the sample spans some 27,000 clones, 75% to 85% being singletons. On this clone: Its target is not known.

The material was peripheral blood, obtained from a patient treated with radiotherapy plus ipilimumab. The J gene is TRBJ1-1, the V gene TRBV2; D is ambiguous. The receptor was isolated from a human donor with non-small cell lung cancer that progressed on radiotherapy plus ipilimumab. CDR3 residues: CASSVGRHTEAFF. Here the CDR3 DNA reads TGTGCCAGCAGTGTCGGGCGACACACTGAAGCTTTCTTT.